The source of this TCR beta chain is a study of shared clonotypes between healthy human individuals. About the study: Three plates were used per donor for CD4 naive, three for CD4 memory, two for CD8 naive and one for CD8 memory.

Measured with immunoSEQ multiplex PCR; TCRdb has only the in-frame clones, and not every one. The top ten hold approximately 24% of the sample, which has around 700,000 clones, 92% seen once. Terminally differentiated effector memory CD45RA+ cells were excluded by CCR7 positive selection of CD45RO-negative cells. Study results and caveats: Non-shared clonotypes showed lower generation probabilities than clonotypes common to all four donors. Even with large depth, rarefaction showed that sorted-subset sequencing was incomplete.

This clone was counted a single time. What it binds is unknown. The CDR3 has 15 residues. Trimming removed 0 bases from V and 5 bases from J, with 13 bases in between. Germline CDR1 MGHRA, CDR2 YSYEKL. The sequence was collected from a man aged 25-45 years in good health. The rearrangement links TRBV4-1 to TRBJ1-1, with D possibly matching TRBD1 (5 bases). Material for sequencing was naive CD8+ T cells sorted from blood. The chain's CDR3 is CASSQDQNRGTEAFF. The CDR3 nucleotides read TGCGCCAGCAGCCAAGATCAGAATAGGGGTACTGAAGCTTTCTTT.